This T cell receptor beta chain comes out of a study of cytomegalovirus exposure and HLA in healthy donors. Repertoires were generated with immunoSEQ multiplex PCR, while TCRdb's copy carries only in-frame clones and drops some. The table lists 80,000 to 95,000 clones, roughly 96% of them singletons. The CDR3 contains 14 residues. Germline CDR1 and CDR2: SGDLS and YYNGEE. V shed 5 bases and J 2 bases; nucleotides not matched to a gene: 4. J is TRBJ2-3 and V is TRBV9; 8 bases agree with TRBD2. The source material was PBMCs. The clonotype was recovered from a woman aged 18-29 years in good health and CMV-seronegative. CDR3 coding DNA: TGTGCCAGCAGTGGGACTAGTCCCACAGATACGCAGTATTTT. Translation: CASSGTSPTDTQYF.